Each of the 22 T cell receptor beta chains below was sequenced from the same sample in a study of blood T cells in healthy people across ages. Next came a second PCR, run for about 7 to 12 cycles, which used a sample-barcoded 5' primer along with a J-beta primer mix. One entry per CDR3 protein, called by TCRdb with MiXCR from the 5' RACE reads. The data show approximately 850,000 distinct CDR3 sequences, 40% to 50% seen once. Sequencing input: blood. All receptors derive from a man in his fifties or sixties in good health.

V usage is TRBV6-6 and J usage is TRBJ2-3, with TRBD1 identical over 11 bases. The CDR3 consists of 15 residues. J was trimmed by 6 bases and V by 6 bases; bases with no gene match: 8. Germline assignment: CDR1 MNHNY and CDR2 SVGAGI (reference sequence). CDR3 in DNA: TGTGCCAGCAGACCCGGGACAGGGGGTTGGGATACGCAGTATTTT. Protein product: CASRPGTGGWDTQYF.

The chain joins TRBV7-7 to TRBJ2-5; 10 bases match TRBD1. The CDR3 is made up of 15 amino acids. CDR1 and CDR2 from the germline V gene are SSHAT and FNYEAQ (reference sequence). Trimming took 5 bases from V and 5 from J; bases not matched to a gene: 8. The CDR3 here is CASSPWTGGDETQYF. The CDR3 coding sequence is TGTGCCAGCAGCCCTTGGACAGGGGGTGACGAGACCCAGTACTTC.

In this sample, this clonotype turned up a few times. The genes are TRBV7-2 and TRBJ1-1; D is uncertain. CDR3 length: 17 amino acids. Per the germline V gene, CDR1 is SGHTA and CDR2 is FQGNSA. V lost 1 base to trimming and J lost 3 bases, with 18 bases between them. CDR3 region: CASSLVSWMTKDTEAFF. The CDR3 DNA reads TGTGCCAGCAGCTTAGTAAGTTGGATGACAAAAGACACTGAAGCTTTCTTT.

V gene TRBV10-3 combines with J gene TRBJ2-1; 9 bases fit TRBD2. The V gene's germline CDR1 is ENHRY and CDR2 SYGVKD. V gave up 0 bases and J gave up 5 bases; unmatched junction bases: 2. CDR3 length equals 15 residues. In DNA, the CDR3 is TGTGCCATCAGTGAGTCTGCTAGCGGGGACAATGAGCAGTTCTTC. This translates into CAISESASGDNEQFF.

The J gene is TRBJ1-1, the V gene TRBV6-1; 7 bases match TRBD1. The V and J ends lost 8 bases and 0 bases, in that order; junction bases with no gene match: 6. The CDR3 extends over 14 amino acids. Looked up from germline, CDR1 is MNHNS and CDR2 is SASEGT. In DNA form, the CDR3 reads TGTGCCAGCTCAACAGGGGTGATGAACACTGAAGCTTTCTTT. It encodes CASSTGVMNTEAFF.

The genes are TRBV12-3 or TRBV12-4 and TRBJ2-5, with D perhaps TRBD2 (7 bases). This CDR3 contains 15 residues. The ends were cut back, 8 bases at V and 11 bases at J, with 27 bases in the middle. The CDR3 nucleotides read TGTGCCAGCTGCCGAGGGGGGGGGACTACAGATGAGCAGTACTTC. It yields the protein CASCRGGGTTDEQYF.

This clonotype was picked up a small number of times. This chain uses TRBV7-6 with TRBJ2-3; D may be TRBD1 (5 bases). Germline CDR1 and CDR2: SGHVS and FNYEAQ. V was pared by 5 bases and J by 1 base, with 10 bases between. This CDR3 spans 14 amino acids. The CDR3 spells CASSRTGRTDTQYF. The CDR3 nucleotides read TGTGCCAGCAGCCGTACAGGCCGCACAGATACGCAGTATTTT.

V gene TRBV18 combines with J gene TRBJ2-1; no definite D call. The CDR3 is 11 residues long. Germline loops: CDR1 KGHSH, CDR2 LQKENI. Deletions cut 5 bases from V and 13 bases from J, with 12 bases between. This CDR3 is CASSSKETQFF. The CDR3 coding sequence is TGTGCCAGCTCATCCAAAGAGACCCAGTTCTTC.

This clonotype showed up just a few times. This chain connects TRBV4-2 to TRBJ2-7, with 10 bases lining up with TRBD1. J was trimmed by 5 bases and V by 1 base; bases with no gene match: 5. The CDR3 spans 15 residues. From germline, CDR1 is LGHNA and CDR2 YNFKEQ. CDR3 sequence: CASSQGGQGVDEQYF. For the CDR3, the DNA is TGTGCCAGCAGCCAAGGCGGACAGGGGGTTGACGAGCAGTACTTC.

The V call is TRBV7-8, the J call TRBJ1-5, with 11 bases matching TRBD1. In germline, CDR1 is SGHVS, CDR2 FQNEAQ. CDR3 length: 17 residues. The V gene end was trimmed by 4 bases and the J gene end by 1 base; junction bases not matched to a gene: 6. The DNA for the CDR3 is TGTGCCAGCAGCTGGCGGACAGGGGGCTTGAGCAATCAGCCCCAGCATTTT. It translates to CASSWRTGGLSNQPQHF.

This clonotype turned up a few times. The V and J genes are TRBV14 and TRBJ1-2; D may be TRBD1 (6 bases). The CDR3 totals 17 residues. Germline V gives CDR1 SGHDN, CDR2 FVKESK. Trimming took off 4 bases at V and 7 bases at J, with 25 bases between the two ends. CDR3 DNA: TGTGCCAGCAGCCCCAGAGGAACAGGGTCCGCAGGCCGTGGCTACACCTTC. Amino acid sequence: CASSPRGTGSAGRGYTF.

This sequence joins TRBV6-2 or TRBV6-3 and TRBJ1-1; TRBD1 aligns across 8 bases. CDR3 length: 18 amino acids. Germline CDR1 reads MNHEY; CDR2 reads SVGEGT. With 4 bases clipped from V and 0 bases from J, the junction kept 13 bases outside the gene matches. The CDR3 region is CASSSSYDRGKMNTEAFF. CDR3 nucleotide sequence: TGTGCCAGCAGTTCCTCGTACGACAGGGGAAAAATGAACACTGAAGCTTTCTTT.

The table lists this clonotype with a few counts. V usage is TRBV7-2 and J usage is TRBJ1-1; D is undetermined. The CDR3 runs 15 residues. Trimming took off 0 bases at V and 5 bases at J, with 13 bases between the two ends. CDR1 and CDR2 from the germline V gene are SGHTA and FQGNSA. The CDR3: CASSLARLGNTEAFF. In DNA form, the CDR3 reads TGTGCCAGCAGCTTAGCGCGGTTAGGGAATACTGAAGCTTTCTTT.

This clonotype was detected only a few times. This rearrangement joins TRBV20-1 to TRBJ2-6; D unresolved. Germline V gene data show CDR1 as DFQATT and CDR2 as SNEGSKA (reference sequence). V gave up 7 bases and J gave up 2 bases, with 6 bases separating them. This CDR3 contains 12 residues. For the CDR3, the DNA is TGCAGTGTTGAGGCTGGGGCCAACGTCCTGACTTTC. Protein sequence: CSVEAGANVLTF.

The sample holds many counts of this clonotype. J is TRBJ2-3 and V is TRBV5-1; D possibly corresponds to TRBD2 (5 bases). Germline-derived CDR1 and CDR2 are SGHRS and YFSETQ. The CDR3 is made up of 12 amino acids. Trimming cost V 5 bases and J 6 bases, with 10 bases left between them. The CDR3 loop reads CASSSERDTQYF. In DNA, the CDR3 is TGCGCCAGCAGTTCAGAGCGGGATACGCAGTATTTT.

This chain connects TRBV5-1 to TRBJ2-1, with D maybe TRBD1 (7 bases). V shed 0 bases and J shed 7 bases, with 14 bases lying between them. The CDR3 runs to 15 residues. Per the germline V gene, CDR1 is SGHRS and CDR2 is YFSETQ. CDR3 DNA: TGCGCCAGCAGCTTGGAGGCAGGGGGGTTTAATGAGCAGTTCTTC. As protein: CASSLEAGGFNEQFF.

This clonotype showed up just a few times. V usage is TRBV4-2 and J usage is TRBJ2-3; 9 bases align to TRBD2. Trimming cost V 3 bases and J 4 bases; bases outside gene matches: 5. This CDR3 has 15 residues. Per germline, CDR1 LGHNA and CDR2 YNFKEQ. Here the CDR3 DNA reads TGTGCCAGCAGCCAGGAGACTAGCGGAGCAGATACGCAGTATTTT. This gives the protein CASSQETSGADTQYF.

With regard to this clonotype: The junction shows a germline mismatch at one end, possibly a read error. The rearrangement joins TRBV5-6 to TRBJ2-7; TRBD2 is a possible D gene (6 bases). The CDR3 has 14 residues. Germline V gene data show CDR1 as SGHDT and CDR2 as YYEEEE. The CDR3: CASSTRESSCEQYF. As DNA, the CDR3 is TGTGCCAGCAGCACCCGGGAGAGCTCCTGCGAGCAGTACTTC.

Note on this clonotype: One end of the junction varies from germline; a read error may be responsible. The rearrangement joins TRBV4-3 to TRBJ1-1; D is possibly TRBD1 (6 bases). Germline V gene lookup returns CDR1 LGHNA and CDR2 YSLEER. This CDR3 contains 16 residues. The CDR3 sequence is CASTHAGGRRNAEAFF. CDR3 sequence (DNA): TGCGCCAGCACTCATGCCGGGGGCCGCAGGAACGCTGAAGCTTTCTTT.

This clonotype was found many times. This rearrangement joins TRBV29-1 to TRBJ1-2, with 8 nucleotides matching TRBD1. In germline, CDR1 is SQVTM, CDR2 ANQGSEA. After removal of 4 bases from V and 2 bases from J, the junction contained 15 bases not matched to a gene. The CDR3 contains 17 residues. DNA of the CDR3: TGCAGCGTTGCGGCCATATCCGTGCAGGGGGCCAACTATGGCTACACCTTC. It translates to CSVAAISVQGANYGYTF.

The chain has TRBV20-1 and TRBJ2-4; D is tentatively TRBD1 or TRBD2 (5 bases each). TRBJ2-7 explains the end of the DNA better; the J call may be wrong. Germline loops: CDR1 DFQATT, CDR2 SNEGSKA (reference sequence). The CDR3 is 14 amino acids. DNA for the CDR3: TGCAGTGCTAGAGATCGAGGGGAGTATTACGAGCAGTACTTC. Translation gives CSARDRGEYYEQYF.

The chain is built from TRBV5-1 and TRBJ2-1, with a weak D call TRBD2 (6 bases). This CDR3 contains 14 residues. Looked up from germline, CDR1 is SGHRS and CDR2 is YFSETQ. Trimming took off 0 bases at V and 10 bases at J, with 14 bases between the two ends. CDR3 loop: CASSLVSGSYEQFF. DNA of the CDR3: TGCGCCAGCAGCTTGGTGAGCGGGTCCTACGAGCAGTTCTTC.